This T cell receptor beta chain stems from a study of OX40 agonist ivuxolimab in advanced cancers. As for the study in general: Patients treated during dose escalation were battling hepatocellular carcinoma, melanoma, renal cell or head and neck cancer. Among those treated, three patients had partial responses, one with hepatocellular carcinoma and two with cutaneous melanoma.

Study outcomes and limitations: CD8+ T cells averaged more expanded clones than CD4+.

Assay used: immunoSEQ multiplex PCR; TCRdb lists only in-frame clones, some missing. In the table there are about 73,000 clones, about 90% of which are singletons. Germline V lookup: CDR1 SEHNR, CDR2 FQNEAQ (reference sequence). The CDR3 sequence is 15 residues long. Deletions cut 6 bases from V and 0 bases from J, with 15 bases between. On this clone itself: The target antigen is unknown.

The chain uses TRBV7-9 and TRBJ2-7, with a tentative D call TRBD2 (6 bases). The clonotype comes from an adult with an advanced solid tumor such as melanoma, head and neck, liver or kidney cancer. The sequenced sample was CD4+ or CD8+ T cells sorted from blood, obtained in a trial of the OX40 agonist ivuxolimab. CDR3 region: CASRSGAGSSYEQYF. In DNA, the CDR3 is TGTGCCAGCAGGTCCGGGGCGGGGAGCTCCTACGAGCAGTACTTC.